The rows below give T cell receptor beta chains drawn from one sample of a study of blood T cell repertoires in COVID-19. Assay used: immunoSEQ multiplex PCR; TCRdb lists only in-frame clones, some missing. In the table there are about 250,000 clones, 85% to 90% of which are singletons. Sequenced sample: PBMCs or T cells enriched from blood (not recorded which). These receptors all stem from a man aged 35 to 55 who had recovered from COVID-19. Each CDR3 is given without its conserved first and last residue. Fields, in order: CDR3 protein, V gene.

cdr3_aa: ATKGDSYNEQF
v_call: TRBV15

cdr3_aa: ATSSTGGITNEKLF
v_call: TRBV15

cdr3_aa: ASSLEEGPYNSPLH
v_call: TRBV7-2

cdr3_aa: AALDSGTNQETQY
v_call: TRBV28

cdr3_aa: ASSGRQGSSYEQY
v_call: TRBV9

cdr3_aa: ASERTGAWQPQH
v_call: TRBV2

cdr3_aa: ASSPAMGLAGLSYNEQF
v_call: TRBV7-9

cdr3_aa: ASSPRDRGYEQY
v_call: TRBV13

cdr3_aa: ASSLAYGGRTYEQY
v_call: TRBV5-6

cdr3_aa: ASSQEVGGNTEAF
v_call: TRBV4-1

cdr3_aa: ASSVAAEPAINYGYT
v_call: TRBV9

cdr3_aa: ASTKDRFYQPQH
v_call: TRBV7-2

cdr3_aa: ASSLAFSPGEQY
v_call: TRBV5-1